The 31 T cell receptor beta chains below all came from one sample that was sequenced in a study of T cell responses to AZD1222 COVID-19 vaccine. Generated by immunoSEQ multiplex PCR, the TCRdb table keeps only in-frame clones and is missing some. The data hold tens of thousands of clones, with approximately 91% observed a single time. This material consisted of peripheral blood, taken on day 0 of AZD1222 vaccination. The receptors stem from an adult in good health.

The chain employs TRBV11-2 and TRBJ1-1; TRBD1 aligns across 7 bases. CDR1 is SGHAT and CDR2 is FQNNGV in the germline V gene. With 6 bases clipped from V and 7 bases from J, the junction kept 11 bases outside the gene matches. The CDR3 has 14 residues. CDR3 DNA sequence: TGTGCCAGCAGAGGACAGGCGAACCTAGTTGAAGCTTTCTTT. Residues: CASRGQANLVEAFF.

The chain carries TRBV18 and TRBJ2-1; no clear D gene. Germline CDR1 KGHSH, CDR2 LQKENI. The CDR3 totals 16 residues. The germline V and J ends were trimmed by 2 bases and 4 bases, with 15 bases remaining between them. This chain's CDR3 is CASSPNSQNMYNEQFF. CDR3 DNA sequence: TGTGCCAGCTCACCAAATTCGCAGAATATGTACAATGAGCAGTTCTTC.

The CDR3 spells CASSVAPTGNYGYTF. Here the CDR3 DNA reads TGTGCCAGCAGCGTAGCCCCGACGGGTAACTATGGCTACACCTTC. The chain links TRBV9 to TRBJ1-2; D is uncertain. Between the trimmed V and J ends, which lost 0 bases and 1 base, there was a span of 10 bases. CDR3 length: 15 residues. Germline V gene lookup returns CDR1 SGDLS and CDR2 YYNGEE. Complete variable domain (other parts from reference TRBV9 and TRBJ1-2): DSGVTQTPKHLITATGQRVTLRCSPRSGDLSVYWYQQSLDQGLQFLIQYYNGEERAKGNILERFSAQQFPDLHSELNLSSLELGDSALYFCASSVAPTGNYGYTFGSGTRLTVV.

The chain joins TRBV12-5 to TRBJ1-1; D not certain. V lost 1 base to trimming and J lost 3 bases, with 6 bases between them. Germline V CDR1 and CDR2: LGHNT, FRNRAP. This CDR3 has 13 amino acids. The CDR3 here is CASGLGRYTEAFF. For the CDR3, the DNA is TGTGCTAGTGGTTTGGGACGGTACACTGAAGCTTTCTTT.

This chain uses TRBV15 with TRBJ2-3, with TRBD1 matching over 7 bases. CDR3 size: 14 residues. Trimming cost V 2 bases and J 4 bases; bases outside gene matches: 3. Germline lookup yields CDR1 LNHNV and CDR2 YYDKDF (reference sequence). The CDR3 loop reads CATSRTGAADTQYF. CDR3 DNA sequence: TGTGCCACCAGCAGAACAGGGGCGGCAGATACGCAGTATTTT.

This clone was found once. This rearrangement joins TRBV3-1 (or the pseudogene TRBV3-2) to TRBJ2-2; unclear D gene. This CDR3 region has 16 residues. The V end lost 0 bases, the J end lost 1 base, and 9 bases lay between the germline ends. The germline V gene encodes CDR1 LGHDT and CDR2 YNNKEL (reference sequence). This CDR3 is CASSQDVTLNTGELFF. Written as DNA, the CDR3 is TGTGCCAGCAGCCAAGATGTGACACTGAACACCGGGGAGCTGTTTTTT.

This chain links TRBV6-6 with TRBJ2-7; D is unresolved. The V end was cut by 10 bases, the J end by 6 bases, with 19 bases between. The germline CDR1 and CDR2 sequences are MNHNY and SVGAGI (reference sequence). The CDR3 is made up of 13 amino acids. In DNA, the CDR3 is TGTGCCACCAATGTAGCTACTCCGGGCGAGCAGTACTTC. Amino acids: CATNVATPGEQYF.

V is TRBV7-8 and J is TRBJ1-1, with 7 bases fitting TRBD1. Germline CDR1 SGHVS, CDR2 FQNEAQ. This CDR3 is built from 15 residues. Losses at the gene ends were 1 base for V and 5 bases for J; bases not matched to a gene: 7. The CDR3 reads CASSLVGGDGTEAFF. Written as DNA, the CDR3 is TGTGCCAGCAGCTTAGTAGGGGGCGATGGAACTGAAGCTTTCTTT.

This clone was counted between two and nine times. Written as DNA, the CDR3 is TGTGCCAGCAGTTACTCGATACAGAGGTCGACCGGGGAGCTGTTTTTT. Its translation: CASSYSIQRSTGELFF. This chain joins TRBV6-5 and TRBJ2-2; D not certain. This CDR3 is 16 amino acids long. V shed 0 bases and J shed 5 bases, with 13 bases lying between them. CDR1 is MNHEY and CDR2 is SVGAGI in the germline V gene.

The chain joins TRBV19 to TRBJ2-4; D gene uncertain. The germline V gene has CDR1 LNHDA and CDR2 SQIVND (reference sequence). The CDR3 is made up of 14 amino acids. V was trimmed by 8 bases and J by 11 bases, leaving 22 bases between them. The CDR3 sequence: CASSTGPPYVVQYF. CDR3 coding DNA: TGTGCCAGTTCAACCGGGCCCCCGTACGTAGTTCAGTACTTC.

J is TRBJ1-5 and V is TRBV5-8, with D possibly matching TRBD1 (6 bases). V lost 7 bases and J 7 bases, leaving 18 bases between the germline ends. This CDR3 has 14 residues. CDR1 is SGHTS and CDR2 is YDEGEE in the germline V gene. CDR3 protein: CASADGDKYQPQHF. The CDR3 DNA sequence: TGTGCCAGCGCGGACGGGGACAAGTACCAGCCCCAGCATTTT.

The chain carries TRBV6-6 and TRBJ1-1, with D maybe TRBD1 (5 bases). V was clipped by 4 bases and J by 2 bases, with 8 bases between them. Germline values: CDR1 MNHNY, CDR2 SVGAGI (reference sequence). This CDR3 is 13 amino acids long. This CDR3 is CASSSQGNTEAFF. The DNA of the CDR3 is TGTGCCAGCAGTTCCCAGGGAAACACTGAAGCTTTCTTT.

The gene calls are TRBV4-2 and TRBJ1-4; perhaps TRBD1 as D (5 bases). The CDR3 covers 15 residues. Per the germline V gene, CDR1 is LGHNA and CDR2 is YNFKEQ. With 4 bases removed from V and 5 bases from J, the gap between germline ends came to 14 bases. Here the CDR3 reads CASSPPGQANEKLFF. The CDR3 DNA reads TGTGCCAGCAGCCCTCCGGGGCAGGCCAATGAAAAACTGTTTTTT.

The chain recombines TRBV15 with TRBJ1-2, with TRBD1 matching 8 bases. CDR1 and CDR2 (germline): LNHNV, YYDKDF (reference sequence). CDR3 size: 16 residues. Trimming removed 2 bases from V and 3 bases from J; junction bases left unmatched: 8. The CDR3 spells CATSRSDRGSHYGYTF. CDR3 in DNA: TGTGCCACCAGCAGAAGTGACAGGGGCTCTCACTATGGCTACACCTTC.

The CDR3 DNA follows: TGTGCCACCAGTGATGTAGGGAGCACAGATACGCAGTATTTT. It codes for CATSDVGSTDTQYF. The V gene is TRBV24-1, the J gene TRBJ2-3; D gene ambiguous. Trimming stripped 3 bases from V and 0 bases from J, with 6 bases between. CDR3 length: 14 residues. Germline V gene lookup returns CDR1 KGHDR and CDR2 SFDVKD.

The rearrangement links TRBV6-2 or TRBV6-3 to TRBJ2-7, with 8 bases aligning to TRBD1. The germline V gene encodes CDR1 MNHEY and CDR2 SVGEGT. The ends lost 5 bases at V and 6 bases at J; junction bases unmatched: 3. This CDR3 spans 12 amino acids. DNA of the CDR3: TGTGCCAGCAGTGATACAGGGGGCGAGCAGTACTTC. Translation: CASSDTGGEQYF.

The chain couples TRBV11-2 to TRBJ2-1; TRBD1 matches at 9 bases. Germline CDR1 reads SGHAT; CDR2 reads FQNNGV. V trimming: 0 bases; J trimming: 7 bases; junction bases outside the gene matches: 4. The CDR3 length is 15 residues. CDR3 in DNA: TGTGCCAGCAGCTTAGAACAGGGGGCCAGAAATGAGCAGTTCTTC. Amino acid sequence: CASSLEQGARNEQFF.

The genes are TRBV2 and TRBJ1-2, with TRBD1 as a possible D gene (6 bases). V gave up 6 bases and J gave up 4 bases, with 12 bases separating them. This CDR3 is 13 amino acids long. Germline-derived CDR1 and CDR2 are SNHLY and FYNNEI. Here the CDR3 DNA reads TGTGCCAGCAGCGTGGGGGGGCCCTATGGCTACACCTTC. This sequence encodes CASSVGGPYGYTF.

In nucleotides, the CDR3 is TGTGCCAGCTCACCCGTTCAGGGAGGTACTGAAGCTTTCTTT. It is translated as CASSPVQGGTEAFF. V gene TRBV18 combines with J gene TRBJ1-1; a weak D match, TRBD1 (5 bases). The CDR3 consists of 14 residues. CDR1 and CDR2 from the germline V gene are KGHSH and LQKENI. Trimming took 3 bases from V and 5 from J, leaving 13 bases between them.

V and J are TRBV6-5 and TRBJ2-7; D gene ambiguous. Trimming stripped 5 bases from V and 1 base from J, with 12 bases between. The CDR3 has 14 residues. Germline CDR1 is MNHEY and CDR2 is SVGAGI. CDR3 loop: CASSPARESYEQYF. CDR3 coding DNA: TGTGCCAGCAGTCCCGCTAGAGAGTCCTACGAGCAGTACTTC.

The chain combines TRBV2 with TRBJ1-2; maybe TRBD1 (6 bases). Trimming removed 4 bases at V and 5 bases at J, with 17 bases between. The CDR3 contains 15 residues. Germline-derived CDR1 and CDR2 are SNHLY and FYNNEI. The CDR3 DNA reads TGTGCCAGCAGTGTCCATGGCGGACAGAGTTATGGCTACACCTTC. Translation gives CASSVHGGQSYGYTF.

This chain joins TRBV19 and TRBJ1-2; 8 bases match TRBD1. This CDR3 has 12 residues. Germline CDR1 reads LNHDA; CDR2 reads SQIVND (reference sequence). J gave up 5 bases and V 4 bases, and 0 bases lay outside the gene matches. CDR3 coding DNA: TGTGCCAGTAGTAGACAGGGGTATGGCTACACCTTC. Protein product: CASSRQGYGYTF.

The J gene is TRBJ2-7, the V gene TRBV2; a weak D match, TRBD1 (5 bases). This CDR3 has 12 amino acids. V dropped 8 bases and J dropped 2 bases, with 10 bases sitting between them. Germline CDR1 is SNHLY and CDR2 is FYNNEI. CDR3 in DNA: TGTGCCAGCCGCAGGGTGGCCTACGAGCAGTACTTC. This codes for CASRRVAYEQYF.

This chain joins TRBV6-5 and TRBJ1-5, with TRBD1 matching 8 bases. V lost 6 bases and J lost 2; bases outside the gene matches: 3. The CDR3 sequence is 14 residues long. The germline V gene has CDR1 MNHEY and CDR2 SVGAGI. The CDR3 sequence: CASSPDRGNQPQHF. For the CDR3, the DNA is TGTGCCAGCAGCCCGGACAGGGGCAATCAGCCCCAGCATTTT.

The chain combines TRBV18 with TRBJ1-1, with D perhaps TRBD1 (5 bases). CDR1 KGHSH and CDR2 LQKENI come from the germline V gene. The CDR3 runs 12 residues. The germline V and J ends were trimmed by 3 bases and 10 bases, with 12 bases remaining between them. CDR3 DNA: TGTGCCAGCTCACCCGCGGGGCAAGGAGCTTTCTTT. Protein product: CASSPAGQGAFF.

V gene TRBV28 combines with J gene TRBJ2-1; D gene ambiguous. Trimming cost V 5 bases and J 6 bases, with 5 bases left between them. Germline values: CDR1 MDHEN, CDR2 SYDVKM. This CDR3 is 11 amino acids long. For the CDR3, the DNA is TGTGCCAGCAGTCCCCTCAATGAGCAGTTCTTC. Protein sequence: CASSPLNEQFF. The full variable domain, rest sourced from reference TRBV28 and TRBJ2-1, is DVKVTQSSRYLVKRTGEKVFLECVQDMDHENMFWYRQDPGLGLRLIYFSYDVKMKEKGDIPEGYSVSREKKERFSLILESASTNQTSMYLCASSPLNEQFFGPGTRLTVL.

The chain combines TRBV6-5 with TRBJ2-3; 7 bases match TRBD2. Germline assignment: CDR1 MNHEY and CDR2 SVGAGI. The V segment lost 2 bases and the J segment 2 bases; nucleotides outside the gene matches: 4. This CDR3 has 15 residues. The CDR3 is CASSYQAGITDTQYF. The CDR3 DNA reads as TGTGCCAGCAGTTACCAAGCGGGGATCACAGATACGCAGTATTTT.

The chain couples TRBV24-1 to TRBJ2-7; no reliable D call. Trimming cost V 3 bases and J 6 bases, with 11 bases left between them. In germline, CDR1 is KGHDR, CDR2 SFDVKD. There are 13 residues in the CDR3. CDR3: CATSDPTVSEQYF. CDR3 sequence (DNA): TGTGCCACCAGTGATCCAACGGTTTCCGAGCAGTACTTC.

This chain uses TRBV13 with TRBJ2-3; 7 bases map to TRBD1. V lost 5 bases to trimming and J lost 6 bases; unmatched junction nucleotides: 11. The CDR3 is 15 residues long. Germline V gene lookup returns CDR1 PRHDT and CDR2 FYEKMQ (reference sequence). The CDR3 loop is CASSDRQGSTDTQYF. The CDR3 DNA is TGTGCCAGCAGCGACAGACAGGGATCGACGGATACGCAGTATTTT.

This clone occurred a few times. CDR3 DNA sequence: TGTGCCAGTAGTACTGGGACAGTTTCCTACAATGAGCAGTTCTTC. It specifies CASSTGTVSYNEQFF. The chain has TRBV19 and TRBJ2-1; TRBD1 matches at 7 bases. Looked up from germline, CDR1 is LNHDA and CDR2 is SQIVND (reference sequence). CDR3 size: 15 residues. Trimming cost V 4 bases and J 1 base; bases outside gene matches: 4.

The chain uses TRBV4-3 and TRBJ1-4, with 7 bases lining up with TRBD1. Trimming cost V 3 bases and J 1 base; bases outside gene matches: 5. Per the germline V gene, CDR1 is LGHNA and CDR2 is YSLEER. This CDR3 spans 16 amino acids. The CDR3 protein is CASSHRGVGTNEKLFF. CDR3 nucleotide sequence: TGCGCCAGCAGCCACAGGGGGGTGGGAACTAATGAAAAACTGTTTTTT.